Each of the 19 T cell receptor beta chains below was sequenced from the same sample in a study of technical replicates of blood from four donors. Sequenced by immunoSEQ multiplex PCR; TCRdb stores in-frame clones only, minus some. The top ten hold roughly 0.21% of the sample, which has about 100,000 clones, over 95% seen once. Material for sequencing was T cells isolated from PBMCs. Receptors were obtained from a human donor in good health.

V gene TRBV18 combines with J gene TRBJ1-5, with D hard to call. The germline V gene has CDR1 KGHSH and CDR2 LQKENI. V was trimmed by 3 bases and J by 9 bases, leaving 12 bases between them. This CDR3 has 13 residues. The CDR3 nucleotides read TGTGCCAGCTCACCCGACGGGGTCCGGCCCCAGCATTTT. Its translation: CASSPDGVRPQHF.

The chain employs TRBV27 and TRBJ1-4, with 8 bases fitting TRBD1. The CDR3 has 13 residues. Germline values: CDR1 MNHEY, CDR2 SMNVEV (reference sequence). J gave up 8 bases and V 5 bases, and 4 bases lay outside the gene matches. The CDR3 is CASSVQGDEKLFF. The CDR3 DNA is TGTGCCAGCAGTGTACAGGGGGACGAAAAACTGTTTTTT. Variable domain in full (rest from reference TRBV27 and TRBJ1-4): EAQVTQNPRYLITVTGKKLTVTCSQNMNHEYMSWYRQDPGLGLRQIYYSMNVEVTDKGDVPEGYKVSRKEKRNFPLILESPSPNQTSLYFCASSVQGDEKLFFGSGTQLSVL.

This clone was found a few times. V usage is TRBV6-5 and J usage is TRBJ1-1; no firm D call. From germline, CDR1 is MNHEY and CDR2 SVGAGI. CDR3 length: 14 amino acids. Trimming cost V 5 bases and J 6 bases, with 16 bases left between them. The CDR3 region has the DNA TGTGCCAGCAGTCGGACTCTTTGGCAGGCTGAAGCTTTCTTT. Translating gives CASSRTLWQAEAFF.

The CDR3 region is CSVGNLEETQYF. The CDR3 nucleotides are TGCAGCGTTGGTAACCTAGAAGAGACCCAGTACTTC. The chain links TRBV29-1 to TRBJ2-5; D gene uncertain. The CDR3 length is 12 residues. From germline, CDR1 is SQVTM and CDR2 ANQGSEA. Trimming removed 4 bases at V and 3 bases at J, with 9 bases between.

The chain joins TRBV4-1 to TRBJ1-1; D is ambiguous. Germline V gene data show CDR1 as MGHRA and CDR2 as YSYEKL. CDR3 length: 15 amino acids. V shed 1 base and J shed 1 base, with 10 bases lying between them. This chain's CDR3 is CASSQVTRWNTEAFF. The CDR3 nucleotides read TGCGCCAGCAGCCAAGTTACGCGCTGGAACACTGAAGCTTTCTTT.

As concerns this clone: Other DNA sequences from this sample encode an identical CDR3 as well. The chain joins TRBV2 to TRBJ2-7; 7 positions match TRBD1. After removal of 4 bases from V and 6 bases from J, the junction contained 3 bases not matched to a gene. Germline V gene lookup returns CDR1 SNHLY and CDR2 FYNNEI. The CDR3 runs 12 residues. Here the CDR3 DNA reads TGTGCCAGCAGTGGACAGGGATCCGAGCAGTACTTC. Protein sequence: CASSGQGSEQYF. Full variable domain (missing parts from reference TRBV2 and TRBJ2-7): EPEVTQTPSHQVTQMGQEVILRCVPISNHLYFYWYRQILGQKVEFLVSFYNNEISEKSEIFDDQFSVERPDGSNFTLKIRSTKLEDSAMYFCASSGQGSEQYFGPGTRLTVT.

The J gene is TRBJ1-3, the V gene TRBV6-1, with TRBD1 as a possible D gene (5 bases). Trimming removed 3 bases at V and 7 bases at J, with 16 bases between. Germline assignment: CDR1 MNHNS and CDR2 SASEGT. CDR3 length: 15 residues. The CDR3 nucleotides are TGTGCCAGCAGTGAGGGGCCCTCGAATGTTAACACCATATATTTT. Translation: CASSEGPSNVNTIYF.

This chain joins TRBV28 and TRBJ1-5; the D is unclear. The CDR3 totals 14 residues. The V end was cut by 2 bases, the J end by 3 bases, with 8 bases between. From germline, CDR1 is MDHEN and CDR2 SYDVKM. The CDR3: CASSLDKNNQPQHF. CDR3 coding DNA: TGTGCCAGCAGTTTAGACAAGAACAATCAGCCCCAGCATTTT. Supplemented by reference TRBV28 and TRBJ1-5, the full variable domain reads DVKVTQSSRYLVKRTGEKVFLECVQDMDHENMFWYRQDPGLGLRLIYFSYDVKMKEKGDIPEGYSVSREKKERFSLILESASTNQTSMYLCASSLDKNNQPQHFGDGTRLSIL.

The rearrangement joins TRBV7-6 to TRBJ2-3; 14 nucleotides match TRBD2. With 2 bases clipped from V and 6 bases from J, the junction kept 7 bases outside the gene matches. The germline gives CDR1 SGHVS, CDR2 FNYEAQ. This CDR3 has 17 amino acids. The CDR3 is CASSLLTSGGAWDTQYF. CDR3 DNA sequence: TGTGCCAGCAGCTTACTGACTAGCGGGGGGGCATGGGATACGCAGTATTTT.

This chain joins TRBV27 and TRBJ2-6, with D hard to call. Per germline, CDR1 MNHEY and CDR2 SMNVEV (reference sequence). CDR3 size: 17 residues. V was cut by 5 bases and J by 0 bases, with 14 bases left in between. The CDR3 coding sequence is TGTGCCAGCAGTCGCGAGCCGCGATTCTCTGGGGCCAACGTCCTGACTTTC. It encodes CASSREPRFSGANVLTF. The full variable domain, its missing parts supplied by reference TRBV27 and TRBJ2-6, is EAQVTQNPRYLITVTGKKLTVTCSQNMNHEYMSWYRQDPGLGLRQIYYSMNVEVTDKGDVPEGYKVSRKEKRNFPLILESPSPNQTSLYFCASSREPRFSGANVLTFGAGSRLTVL.

The chain carries TRBV7-9 and TRBJ1-1; D perhaps matches TRBD1 (6 bases). The CDR3 runs 15 residues. Germline CDR1 is SEHNR and CDR2 is FQNEAQ (reference sequence). The V end lost 1 base, the J end lost 1 base, and 10 bases lay between the germline ends. The CDR3 region is CASSLVSGANTEAFF. CDR3 bases: TGTGCCAGCAGCTTAGTCTCAGGGGCGAACACTGAAGCTTTCTTT.

This chain uses TRBV5-5 with TRBJ2-7; unclear D gene. The V end was cut by 4 bases, the J end by 3 bases, with 11 bases between. CDR1 is SGHKS and CDR2 is YYEKEE in the germline V gene (reference sequence). The CDR3 runs to 13 residues. CDR3 bases: TGTGCCAGCAGCATAGCTTGGGTCTACGAGCAGTACTTC. Protein: CASSIAWVYEQYF.

This clone was recorded once. This chain uses TRBV5-1 with TRBJ2-3, with no clear D. CDR1 SGHRS and CDR2 YFSETQ come from the germline V gene. This CDR3 comprises 15 residues. V lost 0 bases to trimming and J lost 1 base, with 9 bases between them. The CDR3: CASSLAPCCTDTQYF. CDR3 sequence (DNA): TGCGCCAGCAGCTTGGCCCCCTGTTGCACAGATACGCAGTATTTT.

In DNA, the CDR3 is TGCGCCAGCAGCTTGGGGAGACTAGGAAACATTCAGTACTTC. Protein: CASSLGRLGNIQYF. The chain is built from TRBV5-1 and TRBJ2-4; tentative D call: TRBD2 (6 bases). With 0 bases removed from V and 6 bases from J, the gap between germline ends came to 10 bases. The CDR3 has 14 amino acids. The germline V gene has CDR1 SGHRS and CDR2 YFSETQ.

V is TRBV18 and J is TRBJ2-7, with 12 bases lining up with TRBD2. From germline, CDR1 is KGHSH and CDR2 LQKENI. The V segment lost 0 bases and the J segment 2 bases; nucleotides outside the gene matches: 5. The CDR3 contains 17 residues. The CDR3 here is CASSPPQSSGGAYEQYF. DNA for the CDR3: TGTGCCAGCTCACCACCCCAATCTAGCGGGGGGGCCTACGAGCAGTACTTC.

The chain joins TRBV13 to TRBJ2-7, with D perhaps matching TRBD2 (6 bases). Germline V lookup: CDR1 PRHDT, CDR2 FYEKMQ (reference sequence). V was shortened by 4 bases and J by 3 bases, with 10 bases between the two germline ends. The CDR3 runs 13 residues. The CDR3 sequence: CASSSGDVYEQYF. The CDR3 bases are TGTGCCAGCAGCTCGGGAGACGTCTACGAGCAGTACTTC.

The chain joins TRBV2 to TRBJ2-5; maybe TRBD2 (5 bases). Trimming pared 7 bases from V and 5 bases from J, leaving 23 bases between. This CDR3 contains 16 residues. CDR1 and CDR2 from the germline V gene are SNHLY and FYNNEI. CDR3 protein: CASIGFTRGNRETQYF. The CDR3 DNA reads as TGTGCCAGCATCGGGTTTACCAGAGGGAATAGGGAGACCCAGTACTTC. Drawing the rest from reference TRBV2 and TRBJ2-5, the complete variable domain is EPEVTQTPSHQVTQMGQEVILRCVPISNHLYFYWYRQILGQKVEFLVSFYNNEISEKSEIFDDQFSVERPDGSNFTLKIRSTKLEDSAMYFCASIGFTRGNRETQYFGPGTRLLVL.

V is TRBV11-2 and J is TRBJ1-2; TRBD1 agrees at 10 bases. Unmatched junction bases numbered 19, after V lost 5 bases and J lost 4 bases. CDR1 SGHAT and CDR2 FQNNGV come from the germline V gene. This CDR3 has 19 amino acids. CDR3 DNA: TGTGCCAGCAGCCCACGGACAGGGGGTGTCGGTAGTGGAGGCTATGGCTACACCTTC. This gives the protein CASSPRTGGVGSGGYGYTF.

The genes are TRBV10-3 and TRBJ2-5, with 7 bases aligning to TRBD1. V dropped 10 bases and J dropped 0; count of bases not matched to a gene: 8. The CDR3 has 14 residues. Per germline, CDR1 ENHRY and CDR2 SYGVKD. CDR3 protein: CATRDSRNQETQYF. DNA for the CDR3: TGTGCCACACGGGACAGCCGCAACCAAGAGACCCAGTACTTC.